This T cell receptor beta chain was profiled in a study of blood T cell repertoires in COVID-19. This clone was seen a few times. Germline CDR1 and CDR2: SNHLY and FYNNEI. V gave up 4 bases and J gave up 5 bases; unmatched junction bases: 7. The CDR3 loop spans 15 amino acids. Method: immunoSEQ multiplex PCR; TCRdb's copy keeps in-frame clones and lacks some. The sample carries 150,000 or so clones, roughly 88% recorded once. This TCR derives from a man aged 18 to 29 with acute or convalescent COVID-19. The chain couples TRBV2 to TRBJ1-5; 8 nucleotides align to TRBD1. Sequencing was performed on peripheral blood. The CDR3 DNA sequence: TGTGCCAGCAGTGTCTCGGGACAGGACCATCAGCCCCAGCATTTT. Translation gives CASSVSGQDHQPQHF.